This T cell receptor beta chain was profiled in a study of cytomegalovirus exposure and HLA in healthy donors. These donors were members of the approximately 120-subject validation cohort, a group separate from the approximately 680-subject first cohort. The repertoire was sequenced with immunoSEQ multiplex PCR; TCRdb's copy has only in-frame clones and lacks some. The sample includes a few hundred thousand clones, roughly 87% seen only once; the top ten take approximately 12%. The source material was PBMCs. The TCR was taken from a man between 18 and 29 years old in good health and CMV-seropositive.

CDR3: CASSEGNQPQHF. The CDR3 region has the DNA TGTGCCAGCAGCGAGGGGAATCAGCCCCAGCATTTT. This rearrangement joins TRBV6-1 to TRBJ1-5, with D tentatively TRBD1 (5 bases). The germline gives CDR1 MNHNS, CDR2 SASEGT. The CDR3 is made up of 12 amino acids. Trimming cost V 6 bases and J 4 bases, with 7 bases left between them.